This TCR beta chain was sequenced during a study of human T cells and chemical hapten exposure. This clonotype was counted at least ten times. TCRdb used MiXCR to reprocess the RACE reads, holding one entry per CDR3 protein. Of 80,000 to 100,000 distinct CDR3 sequences in the sample, 11% were seen once. Indicated time point: patch test 3, about 24 weeks after DPC sensitization. The treatment: therapeutic diphenylcyclopropenone sensitization with weekly scalp DPC. V lost 3 bases, J lost 2 bases, and 8 bases lay in between. The CDR3 totals 13 residues. The germline gives CDR1 SGHTA, CDR2 FQGNSA. This sequence originates from a woman aged 45-60 years with alopecia areata. Some clones in this sample may be carry-over from other donors' samples. Specimen: whole blood, collected in connection with sensitization to the hapten diphenylcyclopropenone (DPC). This chain joins TRBV7-2 and TRBJ2-7; unclear D gene. CDR3 DNA sequence: TGTGCCAGCAGCTTCGGACCAACCTACGAGCAGTACTTC. Its protein product is CASSFGPTYEQYF.